This T cell receptor beta chain was sequenced in a study of T cells of healthy individuals. TCRdb reprocessed the 5' RACE reads with MiXCR, giving one entry per CDR3 protein. This table holds roughly 87,000 distinct CDR3 sequences, 15% to 20% found once. The CDR3 runs 15 residues. In germline, CDR1 is SGHTA, CDR2 FQGNSA. V was shortened by 6 bases and J by 4 bases, with 18 bases between the two germline ends. This clonotype came up a few times. The genes are TRBV7-2 and TRBJ1-2, with D possibly TRBD1 on 6 matching bases. The TCR comes from a human donor in good health. This chain's CDR3 is CASRYGGGDGYGYTF. DNA for the CDR3: TGTGCCAGCAGATACGGGGGGGGCGACGGCTATGGCTACACCTTC.